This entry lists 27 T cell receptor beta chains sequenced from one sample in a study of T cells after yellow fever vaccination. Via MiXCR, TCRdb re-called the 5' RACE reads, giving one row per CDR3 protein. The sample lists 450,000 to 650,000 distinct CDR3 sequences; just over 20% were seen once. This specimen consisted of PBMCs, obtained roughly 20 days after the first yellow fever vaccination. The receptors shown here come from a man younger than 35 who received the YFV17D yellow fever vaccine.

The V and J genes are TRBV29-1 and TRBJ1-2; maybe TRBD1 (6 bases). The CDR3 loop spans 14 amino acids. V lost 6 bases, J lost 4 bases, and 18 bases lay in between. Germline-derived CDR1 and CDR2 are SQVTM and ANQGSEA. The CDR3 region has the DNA TGCAGCGTGCCGTACAGGGATCTGAGCTATGGCTACACCTTC. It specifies CSVPYRDLSYGYTF.

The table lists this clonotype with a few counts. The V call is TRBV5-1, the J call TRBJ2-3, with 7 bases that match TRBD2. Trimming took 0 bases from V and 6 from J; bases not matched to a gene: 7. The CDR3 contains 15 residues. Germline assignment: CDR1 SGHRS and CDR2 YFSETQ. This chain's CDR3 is CASSLGAGRADTQYF. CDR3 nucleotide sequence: TGCGCCAGCAGCTTGGGGGCAGGGAGGGCGGATACGCAGTATTTT.

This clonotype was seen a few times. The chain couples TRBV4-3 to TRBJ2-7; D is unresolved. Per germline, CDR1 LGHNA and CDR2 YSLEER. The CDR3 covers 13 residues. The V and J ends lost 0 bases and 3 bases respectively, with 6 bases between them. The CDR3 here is CASSQDWDYEQYF. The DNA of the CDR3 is TGCGCCAGCAGCCAAGATTGGGACTACGAGCAGTACTTC.

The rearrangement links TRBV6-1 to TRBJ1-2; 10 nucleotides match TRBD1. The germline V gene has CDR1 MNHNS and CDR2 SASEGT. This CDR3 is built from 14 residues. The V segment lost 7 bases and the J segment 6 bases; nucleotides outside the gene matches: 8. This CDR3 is CASNSGQGGDGYTF. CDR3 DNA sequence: TGTGCCAGCAACTCAGGACAGGGGGGCGATGGCTACACCTTC.

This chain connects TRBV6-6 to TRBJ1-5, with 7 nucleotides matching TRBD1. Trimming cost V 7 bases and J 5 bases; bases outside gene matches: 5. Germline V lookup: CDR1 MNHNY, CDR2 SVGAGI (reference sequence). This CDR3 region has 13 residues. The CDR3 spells CASNSRGDQPQHF. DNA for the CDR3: TGTGCCAGCAACTCCAGGGGGGATCAGCCCCAGCATTTT.

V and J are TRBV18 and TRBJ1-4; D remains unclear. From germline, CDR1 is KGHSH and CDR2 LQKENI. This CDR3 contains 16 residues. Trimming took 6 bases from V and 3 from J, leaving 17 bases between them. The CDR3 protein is CASSPQPWPSNEKLFF. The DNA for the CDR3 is TGTGCCAGCTCCCCCCAACCCTGGCCATCTAATGAAAAACTGTTTTTT.

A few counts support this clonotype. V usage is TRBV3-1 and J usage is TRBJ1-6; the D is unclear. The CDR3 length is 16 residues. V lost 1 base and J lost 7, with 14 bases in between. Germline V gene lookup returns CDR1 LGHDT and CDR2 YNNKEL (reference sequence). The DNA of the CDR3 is TGTGCCAGCAGCCAAGGGCGCGGCAGAGGGAATTCACCCCTCCACTTT. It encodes CASSQGRGRGNSPLHF.

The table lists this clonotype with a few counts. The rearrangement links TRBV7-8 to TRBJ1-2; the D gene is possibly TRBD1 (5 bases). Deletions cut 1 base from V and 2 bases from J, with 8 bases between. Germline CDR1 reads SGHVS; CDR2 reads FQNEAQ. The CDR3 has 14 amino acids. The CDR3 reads CASSLDWGNYGYTF. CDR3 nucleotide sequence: TGTGCCAGCAGCTTAGATTGGGGCAACTATGGCTACACCTTC.

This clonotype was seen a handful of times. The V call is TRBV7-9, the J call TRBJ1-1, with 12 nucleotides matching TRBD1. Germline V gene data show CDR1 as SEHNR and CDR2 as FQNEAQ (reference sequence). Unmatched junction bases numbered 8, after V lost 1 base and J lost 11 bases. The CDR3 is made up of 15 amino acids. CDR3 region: CASSLVGTGGVGAFF. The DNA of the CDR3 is TGTGCCAGCAGCTTAGTGGGGACAGGGGGCGTCGGGGCTTTCTTT.

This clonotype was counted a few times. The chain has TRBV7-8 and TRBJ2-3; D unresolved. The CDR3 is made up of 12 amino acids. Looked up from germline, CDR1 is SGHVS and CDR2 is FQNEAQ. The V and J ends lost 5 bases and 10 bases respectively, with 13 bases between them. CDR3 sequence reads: CASSQPPSPQYF. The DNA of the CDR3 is TGTGCCAGCAGCCAACCCCCCTCCCCGCAGTATTTT.

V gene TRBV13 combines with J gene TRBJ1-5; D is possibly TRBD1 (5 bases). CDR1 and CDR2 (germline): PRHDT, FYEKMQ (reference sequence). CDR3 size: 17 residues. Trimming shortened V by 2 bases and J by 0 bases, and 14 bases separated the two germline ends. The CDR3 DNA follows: TGTGCCAGCAGCTTAACCGCAGGACAATATAGCAATCAGCCCCAGCATTTT. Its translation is CASSLTAGQYSNQPQHF.

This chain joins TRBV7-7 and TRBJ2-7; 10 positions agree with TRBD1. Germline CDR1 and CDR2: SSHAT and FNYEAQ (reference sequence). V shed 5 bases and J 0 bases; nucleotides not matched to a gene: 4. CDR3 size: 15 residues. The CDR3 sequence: CASSPRTGGSYEQYF. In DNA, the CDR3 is TGTGCCAGCAGCCCTCGGACAGGGGGCTCCTACGAGCAGTACTTC.

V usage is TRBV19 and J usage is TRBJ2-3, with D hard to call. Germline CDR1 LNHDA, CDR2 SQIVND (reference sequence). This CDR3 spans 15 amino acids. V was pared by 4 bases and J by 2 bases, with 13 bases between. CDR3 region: CASSTTPSPTDTQYF. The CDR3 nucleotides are TGTGCCAGTAGTACGACCCCTAGTCCCACAGATACGCAGTATTTT.

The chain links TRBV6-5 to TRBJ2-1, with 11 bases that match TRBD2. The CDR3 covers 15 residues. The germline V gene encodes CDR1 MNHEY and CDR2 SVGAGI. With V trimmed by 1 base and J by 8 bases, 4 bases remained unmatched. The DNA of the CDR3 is TGTGCCAGCAGTTACTTGGCTAGCGGGGGGCATGAGCAGTTCTTC. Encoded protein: CASSYLASGGHEQFF.

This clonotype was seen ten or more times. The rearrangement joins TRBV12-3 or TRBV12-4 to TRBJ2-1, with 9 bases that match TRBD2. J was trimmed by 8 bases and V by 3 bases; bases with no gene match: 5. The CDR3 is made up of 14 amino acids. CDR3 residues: CASSFGGGADEQFF. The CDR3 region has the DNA TGTGCCAGCAGTTTTGGCGGGGGGGCCGATGAGCAGTTCTTC.

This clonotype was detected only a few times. CDR3 protein: CASSSTGYEQYV. The DNA for the CDR3 is TGTGCCAGCAGCTCCACGGGCTACGAGCAGTACGTC. The rearrangement links TRBV7-2 to TRBJ2-7; D is unclear. There are 12 residues in the CDR3. Trimming removed 4 bases from V and 3 bases from J, with 7 bases in between. CDR1 and CDR2 from the germline V gene are SGHTA and FQGNSA.

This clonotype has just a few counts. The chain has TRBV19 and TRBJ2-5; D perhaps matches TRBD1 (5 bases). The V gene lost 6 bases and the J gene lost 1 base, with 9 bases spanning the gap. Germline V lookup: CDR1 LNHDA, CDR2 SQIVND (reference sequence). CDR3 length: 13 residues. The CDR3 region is CASSTDSQETQYF. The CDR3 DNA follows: TGTGCCAGTAGCACCGACAGCCAAGAGACCCAGTACTTC.

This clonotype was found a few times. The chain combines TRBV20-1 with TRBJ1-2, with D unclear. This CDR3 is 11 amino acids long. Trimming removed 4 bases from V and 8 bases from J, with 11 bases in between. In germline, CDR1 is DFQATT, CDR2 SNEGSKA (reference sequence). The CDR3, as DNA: TGCAGTGCTACGCTCCAAGAGGGCTACACCTTC. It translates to CSATLQEGYTF.

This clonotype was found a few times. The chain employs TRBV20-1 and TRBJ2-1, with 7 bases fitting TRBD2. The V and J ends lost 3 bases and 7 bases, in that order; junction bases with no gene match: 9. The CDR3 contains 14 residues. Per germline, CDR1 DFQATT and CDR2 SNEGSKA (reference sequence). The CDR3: CSASRAGVRNEQFF. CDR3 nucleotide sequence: TGCAGTGCTAGTCGGGCGGGGGTTAGGAATGAGCAGTTCTTC.

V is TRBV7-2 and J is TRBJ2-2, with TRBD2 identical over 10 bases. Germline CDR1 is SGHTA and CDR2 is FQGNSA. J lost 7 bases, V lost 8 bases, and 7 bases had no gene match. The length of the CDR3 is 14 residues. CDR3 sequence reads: CASLGVAGGGELFF. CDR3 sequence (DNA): TGTGCCAGCTTAGGAGTAGCGGGGGGCGGGGAGCTGTTTTTT.

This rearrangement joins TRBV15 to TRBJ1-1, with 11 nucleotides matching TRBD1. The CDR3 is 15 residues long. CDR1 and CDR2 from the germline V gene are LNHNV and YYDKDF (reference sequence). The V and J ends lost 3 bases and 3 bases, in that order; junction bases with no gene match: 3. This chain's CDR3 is CATSRPGQGDTEAFF. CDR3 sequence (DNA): TGTGCCACCAGCAGGCCGGGACAGGGGGACACTGAAGCTTTCTTT.

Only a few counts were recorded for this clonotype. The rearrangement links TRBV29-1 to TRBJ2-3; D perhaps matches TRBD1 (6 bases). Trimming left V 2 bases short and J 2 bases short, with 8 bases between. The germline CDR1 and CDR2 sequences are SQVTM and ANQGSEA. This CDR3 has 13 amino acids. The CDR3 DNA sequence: TGCAGCGTTGAAAGACAGGACACAGATACGCAGTATTTT. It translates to CSVERQDTDTQYF.

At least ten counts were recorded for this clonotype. CDR3 loop: CAIAGDAGEQYV. Written as DNA, the CDR3 is TGTGCCATCGCAGGTGACGCTGGGGAGCAGTACGTC. The rearrangement joins TRBV10-3 to TRBJ2-7; no definite D call. The CDR3 is made up of 12 amino acids. Germline V gene sequence: CDR1 ENHRY, CDR2 SYGVKD. Trimming took 8 bases from V and 7 from J, leaving 15 bases between them.

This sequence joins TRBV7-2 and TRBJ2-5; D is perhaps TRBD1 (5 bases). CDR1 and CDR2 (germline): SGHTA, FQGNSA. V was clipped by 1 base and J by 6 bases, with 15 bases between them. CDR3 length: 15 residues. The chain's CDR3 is CASSLGLGPRQTQYF. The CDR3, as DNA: TGTGCCAGCAGCTTAGGACTGGGGCCTCGTCAGACCCAGTACTTC.

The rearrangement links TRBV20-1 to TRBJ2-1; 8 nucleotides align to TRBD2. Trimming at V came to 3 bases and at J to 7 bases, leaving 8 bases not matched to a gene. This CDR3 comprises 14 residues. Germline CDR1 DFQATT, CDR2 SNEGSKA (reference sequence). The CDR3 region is CSASRGLDQNEQFF. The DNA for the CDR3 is TGCAGTGCTAGTCGGGGACTAGATCAAAATGAGCAGTTCTTC.

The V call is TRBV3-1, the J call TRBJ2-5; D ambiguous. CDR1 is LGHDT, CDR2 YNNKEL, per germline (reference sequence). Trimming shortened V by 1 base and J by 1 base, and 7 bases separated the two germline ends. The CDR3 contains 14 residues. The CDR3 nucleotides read TGTGCCAGCAGCCAAGCCACCAGCCAAGAGACCCAGTACTTC. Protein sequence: CASSQATSQETQYF.

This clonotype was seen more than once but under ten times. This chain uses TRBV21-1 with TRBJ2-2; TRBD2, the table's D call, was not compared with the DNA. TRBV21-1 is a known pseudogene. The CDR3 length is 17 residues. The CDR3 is CASSSRSGGRDTGELFF. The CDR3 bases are TGTGCCAGCAGCTCCCGTAGCGGAGGGAGGGACACCGGGGAGCTGTTTTTT.